The TCR beta chain under discussion was sequenced for a study of blood T cell repertoires in COVID-19. A note on this clone: The sample contains more than one DNA sequence encoding this CDR3.

There are 12 residues in the CDR3. Trimming took off 6 bases at V and 0 bases at J, with 6 bases between the two ends. Per germline, CDR1 MDHEN and CDR2 SYDVKM. As handled by the study authors: Using reference gene primer amplification, nucleated cell counts were estimated. Sequencing used immunoSEQ multiplex PCR; TCRdb keeps in-frame clones, though not all of them. From that table come the V and J calls and clone size; the DNA was used to work out D and trimming. Of roughly 330,000 clones in the sample, more than 75% are singletons; the top ten hold around 1.6%. The rearrangement joins TRBV28 to TRBJ2-7; D is unclear. This receptor was taken from a woman in her 50s with acute or convalescent COVID-19. Sequences were obtained from peripheral blood. CDR3 in amino acids: CASSSSSYEQYF. The DNA of the CDR3 is TGTGCCAGCAGCTCCAGCTCCTACGAGCAGTACTTC. The entire variable domain, with the rest obtained from reference TRBV28 and TRBJ2-7, is as follows: DVKVTQSSRYLVKRTGEKVFLECVQDMDHENMFWYRQDPGLGLRLIYFSYDVKMKEKGDIPEGYSVSREKKERFSLILESASTNQTSMYLCASSSSSYEQYFGPGTRLTVT.